The 7 T cell receptor beta chains below come from one sample, sequenced in a study of blood T cell repertoires in COVID-19. Sequencing was performed with immunoSEQ multiplex PCR; in TCRdb, only in-frame clones are kept and a portion is missing. The table records under 170,000 clones, around 87% of them present only once. Sequences were obtained from peripheral blood. Receptors originate from an older woman with active or convalescent COVID-19.

The chain couples TRBV14 to TRBJ2-5; 8 bases match TRBD2. Germline CDR1 is SGHDN and CDR2 is FVKESK. Trimming at V came to 9 bases and at J to 1 base, leaving 19 bases not matched to a gene. This CDR3 region has 18 residues. In DNA, the CDR3 is TGTGCCAGTCCCCTACATGGGGCGGGGGGCCGGTTCCAAGAGACCCAGTACTTC. This sequence encodes CASPLHGAGGRFQETQYF.

The chain carries TRBV6-1 and TRBJ1-1; 7 bases agree with TRBD1. CDR1 and CDR2 (germline): MNHNS, SASEGT. Trimming removed 4 bases from V and 5 bases from J; junction bases left unmatched: 13. The CDR3 is made up of 16 amino acids. The CDR3 sequence: CASSAMGQLMGTEAFF. CDR3 coding DNA: TGTGCCAGCAGTGCGATGGGACAGTTAATGGGGACTGAAGCTTTCTTT.

The gene calls are TRBV30 and TRBJ1-5; D may be TRBD1 (5 bases). CDR3 size: 16 residues. Germline V gene data show CDR1 as GTSNPN and CDR2 as SVGIG (reference sequence). V lost 1 base to trimming and J lost 6 bases, with 19 bases between them. The CDR3, as DNA: TGTGCCTGGAGTGGACCAGACAGCGATCACTCTCAGCCCCAGCATTTT. Translation gives CAWSGPDSDHSQPQHF.

V and J are TRBV5-4 and TRBJ2-2, with D perhaps TRBD1 (5 bases). Trimming cost V 2 bases and J 8 bases, with 16 bases left between them. This CDR3 is built from 15 residues. Germline lookup yields CDR1 SGHNT and CDR2 YYREEE (reference sequence). CDR3 nucleotide sequence: TGTGCCAGCAGCTTCCCTGACAGCGCCAGAGGGGAGCTGTTTTTT. Protein sequence: CASSFPDSARGELFF.

The chain couples TRBV7-2 to TRBJ2-1; no firm D call. The CDR3 spans 13 residues. Deletions cut 1 base from V and 7 bases from J, with 8 bases between. The germline CDR1 and CDR2 sequences are SGHTA and FQGNSA. CDR3 in amino acids: CASSLVTWNEQFF. The CDR3 DNA is TGTGCCAGCAGCTTAGTAACTTGGAATGAGCAGTTCTTC.

This chain uses TRBV6-2 or TRBV6-3 with TRBJ1-1; D remains ambiguous. The V gene's germline CDR1 is MNHEY and CDR2 SVGEGT. This CDR3 is 13 amino acids long. V was shortened by 7 bases and J by 4 bases, with 13 bases between the two germline ends. CDR3 sequence reads: CASTPTDRTEAFF. The CDR3 region has the DNA TGTGCCAGCACCCCTACAGACCGCACTGAAGCTTTCTTT.

The J gene is TRBJ1-1, the V gene TRBV15; no clear D gene. CDR3 length: 14 amino acids. The V end was cut by 1 base, the J end by 6 bases, with 12 bases between. Germline V gives CDR1 LNHNV, CDR2 YYDKDF (reference sequence). CDR3 sequence (DNA): TGTGCCACCAGCAGAGGGGGTGGGAGCGCTGAAGCTTTCTTT. Translated: CATSRGGGSAEAFF.